These 9 T cell receptor beta chains originate from one sample sequenced in a study of molecular identifiers for immune sequencing clone quantification. TCRdb reprocessed the PCR reads with MiXCR, giving one entry per CDR3 protein. Here the sample spans under 100,000 distinct CDR3 sequences, roughly 23% being singletons. The sample comprised naive CD8+ T cells from blood, with Jurkat cell RNA spiked in. Subset defined: FACS-sorted CD8+CD4-CCR7+CD45RA+ naive T cells. The receptors here all came from a human donor in good health. Some libraries in this study had Jurkat cell RNA spiked in.

The J gene is TRBJ2-1, the V gene TRBV11-2, with unresolved D. Per the germline V gene, CDR1 is SGHAT and CDR2 is FQNNGV. The length of the CDR3 is 11 residues. V dropped 4 bases and J dropped 9 bases, with 7 bases sitting between them. The CDR3 coding sequence is TGTGCCAGCAGCTCCCTCCCTGAGCAGTTCTTC. Its protein is CASSSLPEQFF.

There are a few counts of this clonotype. The chain uses TRBV20-1 and TRBJ2-6; D possibly matches TRBD1 or TRBD2 (5 bases each). The germline V gene encodes CDR1 DFQATT and CDR2 SNEGSKA (reference sequence). The CDR3 sequence is 18 residues long. V lost 3 bases and J 0 bases, leaving 18 bases between the germline ends. The CDR3 region is CSARGPQGGYSGANVLTF. DNA for the CDR3: TGCAGTGCTAGGGGACCCCAGGGCGGGTACTCTGGGGCCAACGTCCTGACTTTC.

This clonotype was seen a few times. The chain joins TRBV7-6 to TRBJ2-7; 10 bases agree with TRBD2. The trim removed 7 bases at V and 3 bases at J, leaving 6 bases unmatched. Germline V CDR1 and CDR2: SGHVS, FNYEAQ. The CDR3 has 14 amino acids. The CDR3 region has the DNA TGTGCCAGCACCCCCCTAGCGGGAGTCTACGAGCAGTACTTC. It codes for CASTPLAGVYEQYF.

About this clonotype: This may come from a read error, since a much larger clone is one base off. This chain links TRBV6-1 with TRBJ2-7; tentatively, D is TRBD1 (6 bases). The CDR3 runs to 15 residues. Trimming shortened V by 2 bases and J by 3 bases, and 14 bases separated the two germline ends. Germline CDR1 and CDR2: MNHNS and SASEGT. CDR3 residues: CASSEKQGSVYEQYF. CDR3 DNA sequence: TGTGCCAGCAGTGAAAAACAGGGTAGTGTCTACGAGCAGTACTTC.

This clonotype was seen only a few times. For the CDR3, the DNA is TGTGCCAGCAGCTGGACAGGTGCGAGCACTGAAGCTTTCTTT. Its protein product is CASSWTGASTEAFF. The V and J genes are TRBV7-3 and TRBJ1-1, with 7 positions matching TRBD1. The ends lost 4 bases at V and 4 bases at J; junction bases unmatched: 6. Germline assignment: CDR1 SGHTA and CDR2 FQGTGA. This CDR3 is 14 amino acids long.

Points on this clonotype: A read error may be the cause here, since a much bigger clone is one base away. V and J are TRBV6-5 and TRBJ2-7; the D gene is possibly TRBD1 (5 bases). Germline V gene lookup returns CDR1 MNHEY and CDR2 SVGAGI. This CDR3 is built from 13 residues. Here the CDR3 DNA reads TGTGCCAGCAGTTACGGGGCGCTCTTCGAGCAGAACTTC. It codes for CASSYGALFEQNF.

Details on this clonotype: A read error may produce the germline difference seen at one junction end. This sequence joins TRBV20-1 and TRBJ2-1; the D gene is possibly TRBD1 (5 bases). There are 16 residues in the CDR3. Germline V gene lookup returns CDR1 DFQATT and CDR2 SNEGSKA (reference sequence). CDR3 sequence: CSARAFRVPTGSEQLF. The CDR3 nucleotides read TGCAGTGCTAGAGCCTTCAGGGTACCGACTGGTAGTGAGCAGCTCTTC.

This clonotype was detected many times. This rearrangement joins TRBV7-9 to TRBJ2-7; 7 bases line up with TRBD1. After removal of 3 bases from V and 6 bases from J, the junction contained 8 bases not matched to a gene. The CDR3 contains 14 residues. Germline values: CDR1 SEHNR, CDR2 FQNEAQ (reference sequence). CDR3 sequence: CASSFPIQGFEQYF. The DNA of the CDR3 is TGTGCCAGCAGCTTCCCTATACAGGGGTTCGAGCAGTACTTC.

This sequence joins TRBV28 and TRBJ2-7; D perhaps matches TRBD2 (5 bases). The V gene lost 10 bases and the J gene lost 2 bases, with 12 bases spanning the gap. The CDR3 consists of 12 residues. CDR1 is MDHEN and CDR2 is SYDVKM in the germline V gene. Here the CDR3 DNA reads TGTGCCACCACGGGGATGACCTACGAGCAGTACTTC. Its protein product is CATTGMTYEQYF.